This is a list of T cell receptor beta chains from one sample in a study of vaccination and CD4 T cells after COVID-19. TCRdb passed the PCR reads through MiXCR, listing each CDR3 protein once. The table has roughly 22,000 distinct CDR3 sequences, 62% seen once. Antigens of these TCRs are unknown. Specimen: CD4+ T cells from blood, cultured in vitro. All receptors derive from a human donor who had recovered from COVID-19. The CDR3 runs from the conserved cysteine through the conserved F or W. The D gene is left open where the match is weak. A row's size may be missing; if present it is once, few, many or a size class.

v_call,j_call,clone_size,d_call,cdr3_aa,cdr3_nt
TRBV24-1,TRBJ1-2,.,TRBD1,CATSDVGRTGEGGGYTF,TGTGCCACCAGTGATGTGGGACGGACAGGGGAGGGAGGAGGCTACACCTTC
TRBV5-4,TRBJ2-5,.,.,CASSTNPGRYQETQYF,TGTGCCAGCAGCACTAACCCGGGACGGTACCAAGAGACCCAGTACTTC
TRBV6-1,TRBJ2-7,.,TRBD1,CASRTPGQGIHEQYF,TGTGCCAGCAGAACCCCGGGACAGGGTATCCACGAGCAGTACTTC
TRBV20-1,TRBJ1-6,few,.,CSATQTGSSPLHF,TGCAGTGCGACCCAAACTGGCAGTTCACCCCTCCACTTT
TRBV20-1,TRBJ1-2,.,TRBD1,CSAPDRGQANYGYTF,TGCAGTGCGCCGGACAGGGGGCAAGCTAACTATGGCTACACCTTC
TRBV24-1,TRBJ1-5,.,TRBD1,CATSEGRGVDQPQHF,TGTGCCACCAGTGAGGGCAGGGGGGTCGATCAGCCCCAGCATTTT
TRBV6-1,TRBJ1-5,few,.,CASRPDKGIRNQPQHF,TGTGCCAGCAGACCCGACAAGGGTATTCGAAATCAGCCCCAGCATTTT
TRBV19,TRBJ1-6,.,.,CASTVQAGVNSPLHF,TGTGCCAGTACGGTACAGGCAGGGGTAAATTCACCCCTCCACTTT
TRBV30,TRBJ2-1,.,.,CAWSIGAYNEQFF,TGTGCCTGGAGTATCGGGGCCTACAATGAGCAGTTCTTC
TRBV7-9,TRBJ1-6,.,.,CASSREAGNSPLHF,TGTGCCAGCAGCCGGGAGGCTGGGAATTCACCCCTCCACTTT
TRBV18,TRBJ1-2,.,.,CASSPDSKPNYGYTF,TGTGCCAGCTCACCGGACAGCAAACCTAACTATGGCTACACCTTC
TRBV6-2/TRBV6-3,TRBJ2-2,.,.,CASSRFGSGPGELFF,.
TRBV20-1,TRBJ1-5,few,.,CSAPTRGRFQPQHF,TGCAGTGCGCCGACACGGGGGAGGTTTCAGCCCCAGCATTTT
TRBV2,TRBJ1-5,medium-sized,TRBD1,CASRADRDGYQPQHF,TGTGCCAGCAGAGCGGACAGGGATGGGTATCAGCCCCAGCATTTT
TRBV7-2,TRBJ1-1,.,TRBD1,CASSPRRGLTNTEAFF,TGTGCCAGCAGCCCCCGCAGGGGGCTGACGAACACTGAAGCTTTCTTT
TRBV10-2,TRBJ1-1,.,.,CASSGPSTEAFF,TGCGCCAGCAGTGGACCGAGCACTGAAGCTTTCTTT
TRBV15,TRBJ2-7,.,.,CATSRGGEHYEQYF,TGTGCCACCAGCAGAGGGGGGGAGCACTACGAGCAGTACTTC
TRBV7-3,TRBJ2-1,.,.,CASSLTKYHEQFF,TGTGCCAGCAGCTTAACCAAGTACCATGAGCAGTTCTTC